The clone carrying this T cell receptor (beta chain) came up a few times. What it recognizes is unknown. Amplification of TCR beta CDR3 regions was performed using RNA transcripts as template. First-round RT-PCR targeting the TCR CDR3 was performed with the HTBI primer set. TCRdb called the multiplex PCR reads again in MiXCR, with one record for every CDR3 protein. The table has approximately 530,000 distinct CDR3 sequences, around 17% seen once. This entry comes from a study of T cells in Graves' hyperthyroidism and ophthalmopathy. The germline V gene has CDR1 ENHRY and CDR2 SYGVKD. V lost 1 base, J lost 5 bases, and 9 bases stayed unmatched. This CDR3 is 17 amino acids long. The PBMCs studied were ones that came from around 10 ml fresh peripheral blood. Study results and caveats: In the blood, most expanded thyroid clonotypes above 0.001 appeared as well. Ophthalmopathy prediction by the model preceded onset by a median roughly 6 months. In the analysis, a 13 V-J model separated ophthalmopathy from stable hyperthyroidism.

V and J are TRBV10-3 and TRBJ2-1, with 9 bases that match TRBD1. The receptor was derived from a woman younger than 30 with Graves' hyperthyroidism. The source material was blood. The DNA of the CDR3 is TGTGCCATCAGTGAGTTATCCGGGACAGGGCCGAACAATGAGCAGTTCTTC. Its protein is CAISELSGTGPNNEQFF.